This is a list of T cell receptor beta chains from one sample in a study of technical replicates of blood from several donors. Clones were read by immunoSEQ multiplex PCR, and TCRdb kept only the in-frame ones, dropping some. Here the sample spans around 68,000 clones, 91% being singletons. Sequenced: T cells isolated from PBMCs. The receptors here all came from a human donor in good health. Some clones in this sample may be carry-over from other donors' samples. Each CDR3 is given without its conserved first and last residue. The order of the fields is V gene, D gene, CDR3 protein. D genes are given only for firm matches.

v_call: TRBV5-6; d_call: -; cdr3_aa: ASRPSGRGRNEQF
v_call: TRBV5-1; d_call: TRBD1; cdr3_aa: ASSYGTGRPKLF
v_call: TRBV13; d_call: -; cdr3_aa: ASSSRVGTPSSYEQY
v_call: TRBV5-1; d_call: -; cdr3_aa: ASSLMSSSGANVLT
v_call: TRBV7-9; d_call: TRBD1; cdr3_aa: ASSVRQQGRQGKLF
v_call: TRBV16; d_call: -; cdr3_aa: ASSDDSYGYT
v_call: TRBV30; d_call: -; cdr3_aa: AWSDITRASGANVLT
v_call: TRBV18; d_call: TRBD1; cdr3_aa: ASSLDRGPDTQY
v_call: TRBV6-5; d_call: TRBD1; cdr3_aa: ASSYPGGGYT
v_call: TRBV7-9; d_call: -; cdr3_aa: ASSLGGANYGYT
v_call: TRBV9; d_call: TRBD2; cdr3_aa: ASSVGLAGNTPYEQY
v_call: TRBV2; d_call: -; cdr3_aa: ASRRQAGASSTDTQY
v_call: TRBV5-1; d_call: -; cdr3_aa: ASSSLGREEQY
v_call: TRBV7-9; d_call: -; cdr3_aa: ASSWAGFPYEQY
v_call: TRBV10-1; d_call: -; cdr3_aa: ASSESQGREAF
v_call: TRBV9; d_call: TRBD1; cdr3_aa: ASRSGTGGSETQY
v_call: TRBV6-1; d_call: -; cdr3_aa: ASSGQASYEQY
v_call: TRBV10-3; d_call: -; cdr3_aa: AGAPIYNEQF
v_call: TRBV29-1; d_call: -; cdr3_aa: SVDGTLNTEAF
v_call: TRBV18; d_call: TRBD1; cdr3_aa: ASSPGQGHQETQY